The 15 T cell receptor beta chains below were found in one sample sequenced in a study of T cell responses to AZD1222 COVID-19 vaccine. Generated by immunoSEQ multiplex PCR, the TCRdb table keeps only in-frame clones and is missing some. Of 100,000 to 150,000 clones listed, about nine tenths were seen once; the top ten hold 7.2%. The sequencing here drew on peripheral blood, taken on day 0 of AZD1222 vaccination. These receptors all come from an adult in good health.

V usage is TRBV7-8 and J usage is TRBJ1-5, with 7 positions matching TRBD1. The CDR3 is 15 amino acids. Germline V gives CDR1 SGHVS, CDR2 FQNEAQ. After removal of 1 base from V and 4 bases from J, the junction contained 4 bases not matched to a gene. The CDR3 reads CASSLETGWNQPQHF. Written as DNA, the CDR3 is TGTGCCAGCAGCTTAGAGACAGGGTGGAATCAGCCCCAGCATTTT.

The V gene is TRBV3-1 (or the pseudogene TRBV3-2), the J gene TRBJ2-7; perhaps D is TRBD1 or TRBD2 (5 bases each). Trimming removed 2 bases from V and 0 bases from J, with 14 bases in between. Per the germline V gene, CDR1 is LGHDT and CDR2 is YNNKEL (reference sequence). The length of the CDR3 is 16 residues. CDR3 region: CASSQYGTGASYEQYF. CDR3 nucleotides: TGTGCCAGCAGCCAATACGGAACCGGGGCCTCCTACGAGCAGTACTTC.

The chain recombines TRBV6-5 with TRBJ2-7, with 9 bases aligning to TRBD1. The CDR3 consists of 13 residues. In germline, CDR1 is MNHEY, CDR2 SVGAGI. Trimming removed 11 bases from V and 7 bases from J; junction bases left unmatched: 12. The CDR3 nucleotides read TGTGCCGCGAGACAGGGGGGGACAGGTGAGCAGTACTTC. It specifies CAARQGGTGEQYF.

The chain combines TRBV27 with TRBJ1-2; D unresolved. Germline CDR1 MNHEY, CDR2 SMNVEV (reference sequence). V gave up 5 bases and J gave up 2 bases, with 15 bases separating them. This CDR3 has 15 residues. CDR3 amino acids: CASSPVIGSNYGYTF. The CDR3 DNA sequence: TGTGCCAGCAGTCCCGTAATCGGATCCAACTATGGCTACACCTTC.

V usage is TRBV4-2 and J usage is TRBJ1-4, with D uncertain. V was clipped by 4 bases and J by 5 bases, with 14 bases between them. CDR1 is LGHNA and CDR2 is YNFKEQ in the germline V gene. This CDR3 is built from 15 residues. CDR3 bases: TGTGCCAGCAGCCCCCGAGAAGACGAAAATGAAAAACTGTTTTTT. This translates into CASSPREDENEKLFF.

V and J are TRBV4-1 and TRBJ2-7; D remains unclear. V lost 0 bases, J lost 0 bases, and 9 bases lay in between. The length of the CDR3 is 15 residues. Germline CDR1 is MGHRA and CDR2 is YSYEKL. CDR3 bases: TGCGCCAGCAGCCAAGAAACGGTCCTCTCCTACGAGCAGTACTTC. Amino acid sequence: CASSQETVLSYEQYF.

This CDR3 reads CASRRQGSTNEKLFF. The CDR3 DNA is TGTGCCAGCAGGCGGCAGGGTTCAACTAATGAAAAACTGTTTTTT. The chain employs TRBV28 and TRBJ1-4, with D possibly being TRBD1 (5 bases). The CDR3 is 15 residues long. Germline V gene lookup returns CDR1 MDHEN and CDR2 SYDVKM. V was clipped by 6 bases and J by 0 bases, with 11 bases between them. The full variable domain, completed using reference TRBV28 and TRBJ1-4, is DVKVTQSSRYLVKRTGEKVFLECVQDMDHENMFWYRQDPGLGLRLIYFSYDVKMKEKGDIPEGYSVSREKKERFSLILESASTNQTSMYLCASRRQGSTNEKLFFGSGTQLSVL.

CDR3 sequence: CASSPGPLADYEQYF. DNA for the CDR3: TGTGCCAGCAGCCCGGGGCCTTTAGCGGACTACGAGCAGTACTTC. The genes are TRBV5-6 and TRBJ2-7, with TRBD2 as a possible D gene (6 bases). Germline V gene lookup returns CDR1 SGHDT and CDR2 YYEEEE. Between the trimmed V and J ends, which lost 4 bases and 3 bases, there was a span of 17 bases. The CDR3 consists of 15 residues.

This CDR3 reads CASNPERYEQYF. CDR3 sequence (DNA): TGTGCCAGCAACCCTGAGAGGTACGAGCAGTACTTC. The chain links TRBV28 to TRBJ2-7; D is unclear. The germline CDR1 and CDR2 sequences are MDHEN and SYDVKM. V lost 7 bases to trimming and J lost 4 bases, with 11 bases between them. CDR3 length equals 12 residues.

The V gene is TRBV28, the J gene TRBJ2-2; possible D gene TRBD1, 6 bases. The ends were cut back, 2 bases at V and 3 bases at J, with 10 bases in the middle. This CDR3 is 15 amino acids long. CDR1 and CDR2 (germline): MDHEN, SYDVKM. The CDR3, as DNA: TGTGCCAGCAGTTTACAGGGGTCGTACACCGGGGAGCTGTTTTTT. Encoded protein: CASSLQGSYTGELFF.

The chain joins TRBV27 to TRBJ2-7; 7 bases line up with TRBD1. CDR1 and CDR2 (germline): MNHEY, SMNVEV (reference sequence). The CDR3 is 15 amino acids. With V trimmed by 5 bases and J by 3 bases, 10 bases remained unmatched. The CDR3 bases are TGTGCCAGCAGTCCAAGACAGGGAAACCTCTACGAGCAGTACTTC. Its translation is CASSPRQGNLYEQYF.

V usage is TRBV4-3 and J usage is TRBJ1-1; D possibly corresponds to TRBD1 (6 bases). CDR3 length equals 14 residues. V was pared by 4 bases and J by 1 base, with 10 bases between. Germline V gene lookup returns CDR1 LGHNA and CDR2 YSLEER. CDR3 sequence (DNA): TGCGCCAGCAGCCCAGGGGTCCCGAACACTGAAGCTTTCTTT. It is translated as CASSPGVPNTEAFF.

The genes are TRBV29-1 and TRBJ2-3; 7 positions match TRBD2. Losses at the gene ends were 4 bases for V and 1 base for J; bases not matched to a gene: 14. This CDR3 has 17 residues. Germline lookup yields CDR1 SQVTM and CDR2 ANQGSEA. The CDR3 nucleotides are TGCAGCGTTGTTTCAGCGGGACTCGGGCGGGGCACAGATACGCAGTATTTT. Translated, it gives CSVVSAGLGRGTDTQYF.

The V and J genes are TRBV19 and TRBJ2-4; tentatively, D is TRBD1 (5 bases). This CDR3 region has 16 residues. With 5 bases removed from V and 6 bases from J, the gap between germline ends came to 20 bases. Germline V gives CDR1 LNHDA, CDR2 SQIVND (reference sequence). CDR3 sequence (DNA): TGTGCCAGTAGTCCCATTCCGACAGAATCAAGAAACATTCAGTACTTC. Protein sequence: CASSPIPTESRNIQYF.

The gene calls are TRBV27 and TRBJ2-5, with D perhaps matching TRBD2 (6 bases). Germline loops: CDR1 MNHEY, CDR2 SMNVEV (reference sequence). With 5 bases removed from V and 5 bases from J, the gap between germline ends came to 12 bases. This CDR3 comprises 13 residues. The CDR3 is CASSRRVEETQYF. The CDR3 coding sequence is TGTGCCAGCAGTAGGAGGGTGGAGGAGACCCAGTACTTC.